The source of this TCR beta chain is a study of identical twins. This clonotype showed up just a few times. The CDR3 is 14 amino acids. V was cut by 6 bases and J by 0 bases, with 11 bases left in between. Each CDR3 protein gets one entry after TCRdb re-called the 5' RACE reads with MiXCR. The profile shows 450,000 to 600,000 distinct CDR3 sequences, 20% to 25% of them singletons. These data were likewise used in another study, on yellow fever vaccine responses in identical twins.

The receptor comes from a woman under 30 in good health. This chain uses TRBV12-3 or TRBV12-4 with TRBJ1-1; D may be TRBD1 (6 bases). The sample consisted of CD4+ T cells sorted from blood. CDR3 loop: CASRTGHLNTEAFF. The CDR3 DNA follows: TGTGCCAGCAGGACGGGACATCTGAACACTGAAGCTTTCTTT.